Sequencing of this T cell receptor (beta chain) was carried out in a study of persistence of HIV-infected CD4 T cells. Sequencing used immunoSEQ version 4 in survey mode. The method was immunoSEQ multiplex PCR; TCRdb's version includes in-frame clones alone and lacks a portion of them. The sample contains some 23,000 clones, around two thirds of which appear only once. Notes on this clone: Its antigen remains unidentified.

An overlapping HIV-1 Gag peptide pool stimulated these cells at 0.95 to 1 ug/peptide/mL. Responding CD4+ T cells were sorted by upregulation of both CD40 ligand and CD69. V was trimmed by 0 bases and J by 3 bases, leaving 15 bases between them. Per germline, CDR1 SGHDT and CDR2 YYEEEE. The CDR3 loop spans 17 amino acids. This TCR was recovered from an adult man with HIV who was CMV-seropositive. The material was CD4+ T cells sorted from PBMCs after approximately 19-hour stimulation, obtained from a patient who received antiretroviral therapy. The V gene is TRBV5-6, the J gene TRBJ2-2, with D hard to call. Here the CDR3 reads CASSLDMRLVDTGELFF. The CDR3 DNA is TGTGCCAGCAGCTTGGATATGCGTCTAGTTGACACCGGGGAGCTGTTTTTT.